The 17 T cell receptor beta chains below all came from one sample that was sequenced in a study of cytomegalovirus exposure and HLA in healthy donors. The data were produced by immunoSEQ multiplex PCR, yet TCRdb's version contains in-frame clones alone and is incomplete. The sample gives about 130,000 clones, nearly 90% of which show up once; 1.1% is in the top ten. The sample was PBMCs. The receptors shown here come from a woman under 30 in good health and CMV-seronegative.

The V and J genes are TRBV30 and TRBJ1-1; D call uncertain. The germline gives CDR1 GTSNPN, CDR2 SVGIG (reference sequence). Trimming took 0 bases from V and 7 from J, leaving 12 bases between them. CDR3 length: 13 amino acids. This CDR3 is CAWSVGLSLEAFF. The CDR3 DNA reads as TGTGCCTGGAGTGTTGGGCTGAGCCTTGAAGCTTTCTTT.

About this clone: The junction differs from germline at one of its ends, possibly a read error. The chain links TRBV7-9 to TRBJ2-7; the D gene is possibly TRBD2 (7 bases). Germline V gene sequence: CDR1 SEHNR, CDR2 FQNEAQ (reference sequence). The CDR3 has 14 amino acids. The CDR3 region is CASNLGGRDYEQYF. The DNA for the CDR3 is TGTGCCAGCAACTTAGGGGGGAGGGACTACGAGCAGTACTTC.

CDR3 region: CASSQLAEGDTQYF. CDR3 sequence (DNA): TGTGCCAGCAGCCAACTAGCGGAGGGAGATACGCAGTATTTT. The chain couples TRBV28 to TRBJ2-3; 8 bases match TRBD2. Germline V gives CDR1 MDHEN, CDR2 SYDVKM. The CDR3 covers 14 residues. The J segment lost 5 bases and the V segment lost 6 bases, leaving 7 bases of the junction unmatched. The complete variable domain, with remaining parts taken from reference TRBV28 and TRBJ2-3, reads DVKVTQSSRYLVKRTGEKVFLECVQDMDHENMFWYRQDPGLGLRLIYFSYDVKMKEKGDIPEGYSVSREKKERFSLILESASTNQTSMYLCASSQLAEGDTQYFGPGTRLTVL.

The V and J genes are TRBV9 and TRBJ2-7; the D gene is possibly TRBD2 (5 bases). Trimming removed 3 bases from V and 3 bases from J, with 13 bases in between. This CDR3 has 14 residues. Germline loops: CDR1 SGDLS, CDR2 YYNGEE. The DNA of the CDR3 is TGTGCCAGCAGCGCAGGAGGCGGAGGCTACGAGCAGTACTTC. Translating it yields CASSAGGGGYEQYF.

The CDR3 DNA follows: TGTGCCTCCTGGACAGGGGGCGGCTATGGCTACACCTTC. It encodes CASWTGGGYGYTF. The V and J genes are TRBV30 and TRBJ1-2, with 11 bases fitting TRBD1. The CDR3 is 13 residues long. The V gene end was trimmed by 7 bases and the J gene end by 4 bases; junction bases not matched to a gene: 5. The germline V gene encodes CDR1 GTSNPN and CDR2 SVGIG (reference sequence). Looking up the rest from reference TRBV30 and TRBJ1-2 gives the full variable domain: SQTIHQWPATLVQPVGSPLSLECTVEGTSNPNLYWYRQAAGRGLQLLFYSVGIGQISSEVPQNLSASRPQDRQFILSSKKLLLSDSGFYLCASWTGGGYGYTFGSGTRLTVV.

In DNA form, the CDR3 reads TGTGCCAGCGCCCATGGGGCGCCCCCCAATCAGCCCCAGCATTTT. Encoded protein: CASAHGAPPNQPQHF. V gene TRBV27 combines with J gene TRBJ1-5; possibly TRBD1 for D (5 bases). CDR1 and CDR2 (germline): MNHEY, SMNVEV (reference sequence). The CDR3 covers 15 residues. The ends were cut back, 8 bases at V and 3 bases at J, with 17 bases in the middle.

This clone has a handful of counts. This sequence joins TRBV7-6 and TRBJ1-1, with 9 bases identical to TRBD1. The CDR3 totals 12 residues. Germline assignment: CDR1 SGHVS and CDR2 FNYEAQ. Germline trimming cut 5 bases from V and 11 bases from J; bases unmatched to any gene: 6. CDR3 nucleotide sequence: TGTGCCAGCAGCCCGGACAGGGGAAGGGCTTTCTTT. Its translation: CASSPDRGRAFF.

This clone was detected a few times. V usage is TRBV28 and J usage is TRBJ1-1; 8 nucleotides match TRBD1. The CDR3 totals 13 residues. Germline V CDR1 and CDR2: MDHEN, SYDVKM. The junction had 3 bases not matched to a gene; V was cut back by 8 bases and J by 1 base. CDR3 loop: CASEGQGNTEAFF. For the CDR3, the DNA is TGTGCCAGCGAAGGACAGGGGAACACTGAAGCTTTCTTT.

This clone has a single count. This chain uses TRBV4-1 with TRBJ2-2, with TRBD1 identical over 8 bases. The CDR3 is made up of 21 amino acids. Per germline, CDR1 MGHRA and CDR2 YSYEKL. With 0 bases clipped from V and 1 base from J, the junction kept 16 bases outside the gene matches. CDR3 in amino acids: CASSQDSLGQGILGNTGELFF. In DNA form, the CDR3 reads TGCGCCAGCAGCCAAGATTCACTAGGACAGGGAATTCTAGGGAACACCGGGGAGCTGTTTTTT.

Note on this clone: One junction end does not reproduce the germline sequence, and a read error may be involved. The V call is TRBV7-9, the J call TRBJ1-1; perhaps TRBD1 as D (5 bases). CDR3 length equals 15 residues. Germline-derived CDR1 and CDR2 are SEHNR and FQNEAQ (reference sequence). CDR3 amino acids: CASSLAGGPNAEAFF. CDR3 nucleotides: TGTGCCAGCAGCTTAGCGGGGGGACCGAACGCTGAAGCTTTCTTT.

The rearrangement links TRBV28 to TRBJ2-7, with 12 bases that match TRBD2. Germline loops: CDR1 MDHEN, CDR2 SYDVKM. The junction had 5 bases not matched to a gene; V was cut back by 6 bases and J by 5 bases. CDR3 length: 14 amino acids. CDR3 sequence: CASSQTSGRNEQYF. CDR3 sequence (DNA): TGTGCCAGCAGCCAAACTAGCGGGAGGAACGAGCAGTACTTC. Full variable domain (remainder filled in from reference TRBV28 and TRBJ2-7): DVKVTQSSRYLVKRTGEKVFLECVQDMDHENMFWYRQDPGLGLRLIYFSYDVKMKEKGDIPEGYSVSREKKERFSLILESASTNQTSMYLCASSQTSGRNEQYFGPGTRLTVT.

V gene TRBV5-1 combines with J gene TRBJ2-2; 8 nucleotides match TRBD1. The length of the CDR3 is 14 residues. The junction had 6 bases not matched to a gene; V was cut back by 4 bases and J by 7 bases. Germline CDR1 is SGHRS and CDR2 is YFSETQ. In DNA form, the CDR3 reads TGCGCCAGCAGCCCCGGACAGGGACTCGGGGAGCTGTTTTTT. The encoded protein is CASSPGQGLGELFF.

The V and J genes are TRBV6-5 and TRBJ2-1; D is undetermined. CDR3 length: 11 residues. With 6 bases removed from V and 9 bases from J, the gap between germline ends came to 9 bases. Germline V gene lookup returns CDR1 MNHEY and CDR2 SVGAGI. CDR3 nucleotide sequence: TGTGCCAGCAGCCATATCAGTGAGCAGTTCTTC. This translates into CASSHISEQFF.

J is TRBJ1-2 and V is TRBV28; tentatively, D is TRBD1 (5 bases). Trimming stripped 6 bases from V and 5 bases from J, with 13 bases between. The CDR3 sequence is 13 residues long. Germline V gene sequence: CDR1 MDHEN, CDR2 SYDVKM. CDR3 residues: CASRPGPRYGYTF. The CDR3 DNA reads TGTGCCAGCAGACCAGGGCCGAGGTATGGCTACACCTTC.

DNA of the CDR3: TGCGCCAGCAGCGTAACCGGGACAGGGGGCACCGGGGAGCTGTTTTTT. This encodes CASSVTGTGGTGELFF. The chain uses TRBV5-1 and TRBJ2-2; TRBD1 aligns across 11 bases. Per germline, CDR1 SGHRS and CDR2 YFSETQ. This CDR3 is 16 amino acids long. V lost 4 bases to trimming and J lost 4 bases; unmatched junction nucleotides: 6.

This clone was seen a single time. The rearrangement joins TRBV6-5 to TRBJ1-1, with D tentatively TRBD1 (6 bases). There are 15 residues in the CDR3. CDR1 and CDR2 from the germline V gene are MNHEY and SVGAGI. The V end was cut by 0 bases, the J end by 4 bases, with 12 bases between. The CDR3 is CASSYSGIGGTEAFF. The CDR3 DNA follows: TGTGCCAGCAGTTACTCGGGGATAGGGGGCACTGAAGCTTTCTTT.

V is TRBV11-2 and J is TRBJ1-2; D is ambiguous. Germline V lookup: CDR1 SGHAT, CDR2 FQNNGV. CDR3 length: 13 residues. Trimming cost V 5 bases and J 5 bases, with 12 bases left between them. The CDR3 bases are TGTGCCAGCAGCGCTTCGACGGGGTATGGCTACACCTTC. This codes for CASSASTGYGYTF.